A single sample gave rise to the 21 T cell receptor beta chains below, sequenced in a study of response to subunit inactivated influenza vaccine. TCRdb re-called the RT-PCR reads through MiXCR, storing one row per CDR3 protein. Of about 480,000 distinct CDR3 sequences in the sample, 10% to 15% are singletons; the top ten hold around 12%. The material was PBMCs from blood, obtained about 40 days after vaccination. Receptors originate from a man over 45 who received an inactivated influenza vaccine.

V usage is TRBV3-1 and J usage is TRBJ2-1; 8 bases match TRBD1. J gave up 5 bases and V 4 bases, and 7 bases lay outside the gene matches. The germline V gene encodes CDR1 LGHDT and CDR2 YNNKEL (reference sequence). This CDR3 comprises 15 residues. The CDR3 sequence is CASSPRTGLNNEQFF. CDR3 DNA sequence: TGTGCCAGCAGCCCCCGGACAGGGCTCAACAATGAGCAGTTCTTC.

The V call is TRBV27, the J call TRBJ2-3; 7 bases match TRBD1. The CDR3 loop spans 14 amino acids. Germline-derived CDR1 and CDR2 are MNHEY and SMNVEV (reference sequence). V shed 5 bases, J shed 3 bases, and the junction held 5 bases outside the gene matches. CDR3 in amino acids: CASSPRRGTDTQYF. The CDR3 DNA is TGTGCCAGCAGTCCCCGCAGGGGGACAGATACGCAGTATTTT.

This clonotype was counted a few times. V gene TRBV6-2 or TRBV6-3 combines with J gene TRBJ2-3; 7 bases agree with TRBD2. The V segment lost 7 bases and the J segment 10 bases; nucleotides outside the gene matches: 11. Germline-derived CDR1 and CDR2 are MNHEY and SVGEGT. This CDR3 is 13 amino acids long. The CDR3 loop reads CASTAGRGSAQYF. CDR3 DNA: TGTGCCAGCACAGCGGGGAGGGGTTCCGCGCAGTATTTT.

This rearrangement joins TRBV10-3 to TRBJ1-1; no firm D call. Trimming cost V 6 bases and J 6 bases, with 32 bases left between them. Germline V gene data show CDR1 as ENHRY and CDR2 as SYGVKD. This CDR3 is built from 19 residues. Here the CDR3 DNA reads TGTGCCATCAGCGGCTCGGGCGGGCTCACGGGGAATGCAGTGGCTGAAGCTTTCTTT. It codes for CAISGSGGLTGNAVAEAFF.

V and J are TRBV28 and TRBJ1-2; 9 nucleotides match TRBD1. The CDR3 contains 14 residues. Losses at the gene ends were 4 bases for V and 5 bases for J; bases not matched to a gene: 5. The germline CDR1 and CDR2 sequences are MDHEN and SYDVKM. The CDR3 here is CASSSRTGVYGYTF. CDR3 coding DNA: TGTGCCAGCAGTTCTAGGACAGGGGTTTATGGCTACACCTTC.

The rearrangement joins TRBV5-1 to TRBJ1-6; D perhaps matches TRBD1 (5 bases). The V gene's germline CDR1 is SGHRS and CDR2 YFSETQ. Trimming removed 1 base at V and 10 bases at J, with 12 bases between. The CDR3 sequence is 14 residues long. The CDR3 DNA follows: TGCGCCAGCAGCTTGTCCCAGGGCGGGTCACCCCTCCACTTT. The encoded protein is CASSLSQGGSPLHF.

Concerning this clonotype itself: Its ends do not fully match the called genes, so a read error is possible. V usage is TRBV10-3 and J usage is TRBJ2-1; tentatively, D is TRBD1 (5 bases). The CDR3 has 14 residues. Germline lookup yields CDR1 ENHRY and CDR2 SYGVKD. The CDR3 bases are TGTGCCATCGGAGAGGTCGCTAGGGGTAATGACCAGTTCTTC. This sequence encodes CAIGEVARGNDQFF.

In its sample, this clonotype was seen a few times. The gene calls are TRBV6-1 and TRBJ1-2; TRBD1 is a possible D gene (5 bases). The V gene lost 4 bases and the J gene lost 6 bases, with 12 bases spanning the gap. Germline V gene lookup returns CDR1 MNHNS and CDR2 SASEGT. This CDR3 region has 13 residues. The CDR3 nucleotides are TGTGCCAGCAGTGTAACGGGGGAACATGGCTACACCTTC. This encodes CASSVTGEHGYTF.

The V call is TRBV20-1, the J call TRBJ2-5; possibly TRBD2 for D (6 bases). The CDR3 length is 13 residues. The V gene's germline CDR1 is DFQATT and CDR2 SNEGSKA (reference sequence). V was trimmed by 3 bases and J by 2 bases, leaving 10 bases between them. The CDR3: CSARGSGQETQYF. CDR3 in DNA: TGCAGTGCTAGGGGCAGCGGGCAAGAGACCCAGTACTTC.

The chain carries TRBV7-9 and TRBJ2-7; no reliable D call. CDR1 and CDR2 from the germline V gene are SEHNR and FQNEAQ (reference sequence). V was trimmed by 1 base and J by 7 bases, leaving 11 bases between them. The CDR3 loop spans 13 amino acids. The CDR3 protein is CASSLETTLEQYF. Written as DNA, the CDR3 is TGTGCCAGCAGCTTAGAAACAACCTTGGAGCAGTACTTC.

There are many counts of this clonotype. The chain is built from TRBV5-1 and TRBJ1-4; no clear D. V lost 0 bases and J lost 7, with 10 bases in between. Germline values: CDR1 SGHRS, CDR2 YFSETQ. The CDR3 contains 14 residues. The CDR3 loop is CASSLGRESEKLFF. The DNA of the CDR3 is TGCGCCAGCAGCTTGGGTAGGGAAAGTGAAAAACTGTTTTTT.

The J gene is TRBJ2-1, the V gene TRBV20-1, with 9 bases aligning to TRBD2. Germline-derived CDR1 and CDR2 are DFQATT and SNEGSKA (reference sequence). V was pared by 6 bases and J by 5 bases, with 11 bases of the junction left unmatched. There are 15 residues in the CDR3. The chain's CDR3 is CSAPRGLAMNNEQFF. CDR3 DNA sequence: TGCAGTGCCCCGAGGGGACTAGCAATGAACAATGAGCAGTTCTTC.

The chain links TRBV3-1 to TRBJ2-7; D is possibly TRBD1 (5 bases). CDR3 length: 14 amino acids. V lost 2 bases to trimming and J lost 6 bases, with 14 bases between them. Germline lookup yields CDR1 LGHDT and CDR2 YNNKEL (reference sequence). CDR3 nucleotide sequence: TGTGCCAGCAGCCAAAAAGGACCGACAGTCGAGCAGTACTTC. It translates to CASSQKGPTVEQYF.

The genes are TRBV4-3 and TRBJ2-7; D possibly corresponds to TRBD2 (6 bases). CDR1 LGHNA and CDR2 YSLEER come from the germline V gene. The V end was cut by 3 bases, the J end by 4 bases, with 16 bases between. This CDR3 spans 15 amino acids. The CDR3 DNA follows: TGCGCCAGCAGCCAGAATGGGGGGAAAGGGTACGAGCAGTACTTC. Its protein product is CASSQNGGKGYEQYF.

This clonotype was found a few times. The rearrangement links TRBV11-2 to TRBJ2-7; D tentatively reads TRBD1 or TRBD2 (5 bases each). V was shortened by 0 bases and J by 0 bases, with 9 bases between the two germline ends. Per the germline V gene, CDR1 is SGHAT and CDR2 is FQNNGV. CDR3 length: 15 amino acids. The CDR3 loop reads CASSLEWGSSYEQYF. In DNA form, the CDR3 reads TGTGCCAGCAGCTTAGAGTGGGGGAGCTCCTACGAGCAGTACTTC.

The rearrangement uses TRBV4-2 and TRBJ1-4, with D possibly TRBD1 on 6 matching bases. The ends were cut back, 1 base at V and 3 bases at J, with 9 bases in the middle. This CDR3 region has 15 residues. Germline V gene sequence: CDR1 LGHNA, CDR2 YNFKEQ. The CDR3 protein is CASSQVGGANEKLFF. The CDR3 DNA follows: TGTGCCAGCAGCCAAGTAGGGGGGGCTAATGAAAAACTGTTTTTT.

The gene calls are TRBV4-2 and TRBJ2-7, with D uncertain. The V and J ends lost 1 base and 6 bases respectively, with 13 bases between them. The CDR3 has 14 amino acids. CDR1 is LGHNA and CDR2 is YNFKEQ in the germline V gene. The CDR3 nucleotides read TGTGCCAGCAGCCAAGTAGGCGGTCGAGGCGAGCAGTACTTC. This sequence encodes CASSQVGGRGEQYF.

This chain joins TRBV11-2 and TRBJ2-2; either TRBD1 or TRBD2 may fit D (5 bases each). Germline CDR1 is SGHAT and CDR2 is FQNNGV. V was trimmed by 1 base and J by 4 bases, leaving 7 bases between them. The length of the CDR3 is 14 residues. The CDR3 reads CASSLGDLTGELFF. For the CDR3, the DNA is TGTGCCAGCAGCTTAGGGGACCTCACCGGGGAGCTGTTTTTT.

This clonotype was counted only a few times. This chain joins TRBV6-1 and TRBJ1-1; TRBD1 matches 7 bases. Trimming cost V 6 bases and J 4 bases; bases outside gene matches: 11. The germline V gene encodes CDR1 MNHNS and CDR2 SASEGT. The CDR3 runs to 15 residues. In DNA, the CDR3 is TGTGCCAGCAGGCGTTCCTGGACAGGCCTCACTGAAGCTTTCTTT. Translation: CASRRSWTGLTEAFF.

This clonotype showed up many times. This chain uses TRBV20-1 with TRBJ2-4; 7 bases fit TRBD2. The V gene end was trimmed by 5 bases and the J gene end by 7 bases; junction bases not matched to a gene: 8. CDR3 length: 13 amino acids. Germline CDR1 DFQATT, CDR2 SNEGSKA (reference sequence). The CDR3 DNA reads as TGCAGTGCTTACCCGGGAGGCCGGAACATTCAGTACTTC. The encoded protein is CSAYPGGRNIQYF.

The table lists this clonotype with a few counts. The chain employs TRBV4-1 and TRBJ1-1, with 10 bases identical to TRBD1. The CDR3 spans 17 residues. Germline values: CDR1 MGHRA, CDR2 YSYEKL. With V trimmed by 4 bases and J by 4 bases, 12 bases remained unmatched. The CDR3 is CASSRPRGQGEATEAFF. The CDR3 nucleotides are TGCGCCAGCAGCCGACCTCGAGGACAGGGGGAGGCCACTGAAGCTTTCTTT.